This T cell receptor (beta chain) was sequenced during a study of shared clonotypes between healthy human individuals. The CDR3 length is 15 residues. CDR1 and CDR2 from the germline V gene are MGHDK and SYGVNS. The germline V and J ends were trimmed by 2 bases and 0 bases, with 7 bases remaining between them. Negatively enriched CD4+ T cells were divided by CD45RA into naive and memory. Sequencing was at deep level. The method was immunoSEQ multiplex PCR; TCRdb's version includes in-frame clones alone and lacks a portion of them. The data hold millions of clones, with roughly 93% observed a single time.

V gene TRBV25-1 combines with J gene TRBJ2-2; D is possibly TRBD2 (5 bases). The TCR was taken from a man aged 18 to 35 in good health. Some clones in this sample may be carry-over from other donors' samples. Sequencing was done on a sample of naive CD4+ T cells from PBMCs. Noted subset: CD45RA+ positively selected. The CDR3 region is CASSEDYSNTGELFF. DNA for the CDR3: TGTGCCAGCAGTGAAGACTACTCGAACACCGGGGAGCTGTTTTTT.